The next 7 T cell receptor beta chains were all read from a single sample in a study of cytomegalovirus exposure and HLA in healthy donors. The study ran its PCR with 60 Vbeta and 13 Jbeta primers. Libraries were prepared by immunoSEQ multiplex PCR; TCRdb keeps only in-frame clonotypes and omits some of them. The sample carries nearly 200,000 clones, roughly 80% recorded once. The source material was PBMCs. The receptor set was obtained from a woman in her 30s in good health and CMV-seropositive.

The chain is built from TRBV5-1 and TRBJ2-7; 7 nucleotides match TRBD2. CDR1 is SGHRS, CDR2 YFSETQ, per germline. The CDR3 runs 15 residues. The V gene end was trimmed by 3 bases and the J gene end by 3 bases; junction bases not matched to a gene: 9. CDR3 protein: CASSCRERGCYEQYF. Here the CDR3 DNA reads TGCGCCAGCAGCTGTAGAGAGCGGGGATGCTACGAGCAGTACTTC.

Only one count was recorded for this clone. The rearrangement uses TRBV5-1 and TRBJ2-3, with 8 bases lining up with TRBD1. The CDR3 length is 15 residues. CDR1 SGHRS and CDR2 YFSETQ come from the germline V gene. V trimming: 5 bases; J trimming: 3 bases; junction bases outside the gene matches: 8. The CDR3 here is CASRETGGKTDTQYF. The CDR3 DNA sequence: TGCGCCAGCAGGGAAACAGGGGGTAAAACAGATACGCAGTATTTT. The full variable domain, with the rest looked up from reference TRBV5-1 and TRBJ2-3, is KAGVTQTPRYLIKTRGQQVTLSCSPISGHRSVSWYQQTPGQGLQFLFEYFSETQRNKGNFPGRFSGRQFSNSRSEMNVSTLELGDSALYLCASRETGGKTDTQYFGPGTRLTVL.

This clone showed up just a few times. The chain carries TRBV2 and TRBJ2-3; D is unclear. The length of the CDR3 is 12 residues. Between the trimmed V and J ends, which lost 2 bases and 7 bases, there was a span of 7 bases. Germline values: CDR1 SNHLY, CDR2 FYNNEI. CDR3 loop: CASSETANTQYF. The CDR3 nucleotides are TGTGCCAGCAGTGAAACTGCCAATACGCAGTATTTT. The whole variable domain, filled in from reference TRBV2 and TRBJ2-3, reads EPEVTQTPSHQVTQMGQEVILRCVPISNHLYFYWYRQILGQKVEFLVSFYNNEISEKSEIFDDQFSVERPDGSNFTLKIRSTKLEDSAMYFCASSETANTQYFGPGTRLTVL.

J is TRBJ2-1 and V is TRBV27, with D possibly being TRBD2 (7 bases). CDR1 is MNHEY, CDR2 SMNVEV, per germline (reference sequence). V lost 1 base and J 4 bases, leaving 23 bases between the germline ends. The CDR3 has 19 residues. CDR3 sequence: CASSLLGPKGGARYNEQFF. The DNA of the CDR3 is TGTGCCAGCAGTTTATTAGGCCCCAAGGGGGGGGCGCGTTACAATGAGCAGTTCTTC.

This clone was seen a few times. V gene TRBV4-3 combines with J gene TRBJ2-1, with 7 bases lining up with TRBD1. The CDR3 runs to 15 residues. Germline V gene lookup returns CDR1 LGHNA and CDR2 YSLEER. V was clipped by 4 bases and J by 8 bases; unmatched bases: 11. The CDR3 DNA sequence: TGCGCCAGCAGCCGTACGATTGACAGGGTGCATGAGCAGTTCTTC. Its protein product is CASSRTIDRVHEQFF.

This clone appeared a few times. The chain joins TRBV7-2 to TRBJ2-5, with TRBD2 identical over 13 bases. Germline values: CDR1 SGHTA, CDR2 FQGNSA. After removal of 5 bases from V and 0 bases from J, the junction contained 9 bases not matched to a gene. The CDR3 consists of 18 residues. The CDR3 reads CASSPPPGTSGDQETQYF. CDR3 sequence (DNA): TGTGCCAGCAGCCCACCACCCGGGACTAGCGGGGACCAAGAGACCCAGTACTTC.

V and J are TRBV11-1 and TRBJ1-1; perhaps TRBD1 as D (6 bases). The CDR3 loop spans 14 amino acids. CDR1 and CDR2 (germline): SGHAT, FQDESV (reference sequence). Trimming pared 5 bases from V and 1 base from J, leaving 11 bases between. The CDR3, as DNA: TGTGCCAGCAGCCAAGACAGGAGGAACACTGAAGCTTTCTTT. It codes for CASSQDRRNTEAFF. The complete variable domain, with remaining parts taken from reference TRBV11-1 and TRBJ1-1, reads EAEVAQSPRYKITEKSQAVAFWCDPISGHATLYWYRQILGQGPELLVQFQDESVVDDSQLPKDRFSAERLKGVDSTLKIQPAELGDSAMYLCASSQDRRNTEAFFGQGTRLTVV.